This record looks at one TCR beta chain sequence and its context. This specimen includes other DNA sequences encoding the same CDR3. As originally analysed: Researchers report that nucleated cell counts were estimated from reference gene primer amplification. The repertoire was sequenced with immunoSEQ multiplex PCR; TCRdb's copy has only in-frame clones and lacks some. V and J calls and clone size are those listed in that table; D and trimming were worked out from the DNA. The sample shows around 400,000 clones, 70% to 90% of them seen only once. The entry originates in a study of blood T cell repertoires in COVID-19. Looking at the study overall: COVID-19 samples from acute and convalescent phases originated in the United States, Italy and Spain.

Everyone who took part was roughly 18 to 100 years old, and they came from about two dozen US areas. Grouping used clinical history reported by participants in a survey and questionnaire. The sequencing sample was made of PBMCs or T cells enriched from blood (not recorded which). The sequence was obtained from a woman younger than 30 who had been exposed to COVID-19.

The CDR3: CASSGSYEQYF. CDR3 DNA: TGTGCCAGCAGCGGGTCCTACGAGCAGTACTTC. The rearrangement uses TRBV28 and TRBJ2-7; D call uncertain. The CDR3 is made up of 11 amino acids. The germline V gene encodes CDR1 MDHEN and CDR2 SYDVKM. V was pared by 6 bases and J by 1 base, with 4 bases between. The whole variable domain, remainder taken from reference TRBV28 and TRBJ2-7, is DVKVTQSSRYLVKRTGEKVFLECVQDMDHENMFWYRQDPGLGLRLIYFSYDVKMKEKGDIPEGYSVSREKKERFSLILESASTNQTSMYLCASSGSYEQYFGPGTRLTVT.